This T cell receptor (beta chain) stems from a study of regulatory T cells in long-lasting Graves disease. Time point specified: persistent/refractory GD, antithyroid drugs over 5 years with positive TRAb. Extracted RNA from PBMCs served as the source of the TCR library. This clonotype came up once. Germline CDR1 reads LGHNA; CDR2 reads YNFKEQ. The CDR3 totals 17 residues. Germline trimming cut 2 bases from V and 2 bases from J; bases unmatched to any gene: 9. Arm-PCR of CDR3 regions with iRepertoire HTBI primers generated TCR beta libraries. TCRdb reprocessed the multiplex PCR reads via MiXCR and lists one record per CDR3 protein. Of fewer than 450,000 distinct CDR3 sequences in the sample, 23% were seen once.

The chain couples TRBV4-2 to TRBJ2-7, with 10 bases lining up with TRBD2. The TCR was taken from a female donor with Graves disease. The sample here was peripheral blood mononuclear cells (PBMCs), taken when the disease was refractory, from a patient treated with antithyroid drugs. CDR3 DNA sequence: TGTGCCAGCAGCCAATACGCCGGGACTAGCGACCCCTACGAGCAGTACTTC. Translation gives CASSQYAGTSDPYEQYF.